This TCR beta chain was recovered during a study of blood T cell repertoires in COVID-19. V dropped 1 base and J dropped 4 bases, with 19 bases sitting between them. In germline, CDR1 is PRHDT, CDR2 FYEKMQ (reference sequence). The CDR3 loop spans 17 amino acids. Clones were sequenced by immunoSEQ multiplex PCR, and TCRdb holds only the in-frame ones, with some missing. The data contain hundreds of thousands of clones, roughly 80% of them singletons. Sequenced sample: peripheral blood. The chain couples TRBV13 to TRBJ1-1; possibly TRBD1 for D (5 bases). This receptor was obtained from a man aged 25 to 45 with active or convalescent COVID-19. The DNA of the CDR3 is TGTGCCAGCAGCTTAGACACGGGGAACCTGGGGGGCACTGAAGCTTTCTTT. Translated: CASSLDTGNLGGTEAFF.